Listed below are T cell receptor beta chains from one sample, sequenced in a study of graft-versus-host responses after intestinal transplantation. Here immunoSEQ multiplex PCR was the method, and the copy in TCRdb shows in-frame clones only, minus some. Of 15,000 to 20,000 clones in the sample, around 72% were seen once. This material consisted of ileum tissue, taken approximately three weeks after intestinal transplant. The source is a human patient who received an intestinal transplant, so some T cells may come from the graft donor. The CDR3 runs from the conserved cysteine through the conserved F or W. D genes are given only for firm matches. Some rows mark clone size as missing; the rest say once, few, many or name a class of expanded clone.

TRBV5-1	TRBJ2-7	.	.	TGCGCCAGCAGCTTGGGACGGGCCTACGAGCAGTACTTC	CASSLGRAYEQYF
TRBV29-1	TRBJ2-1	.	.	TGCAGCGTTGCGGACAACTACAATGAGCAGTTCTTC	CSVADNYNEQFF
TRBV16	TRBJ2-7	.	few	TGTGCCAGCAGCTTTCGCTACGAGCAGTACTTC	CASSFRYEQYF
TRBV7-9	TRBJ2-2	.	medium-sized	TGTGCCCGGGGGGCCGGCACCACCGGGGAGCTGTTTTTT	CARGAGTTGELFF
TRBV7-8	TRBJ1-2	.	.	TGTGCCAGCAGCTTACCCCCTCGTGCGAGGATTTTCTATGGCTACACCTTC	CASSLPPRARIFYGYTF
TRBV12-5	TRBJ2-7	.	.	TGTGCCGAGCACCGCCTGGGGAGGGGGTCCTACGAGCAGTACTTC	CAEHRLGRGSYEQYF
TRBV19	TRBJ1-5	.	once	TGTGCCAGTAGTAAATGGGGCAGGGCCGGTCAGCCCCAGCATTTT	CASSKWGRAGQPQHF
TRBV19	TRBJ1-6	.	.	TGTGCCAGTTGGGGGCAGCCTAATTCACCCCTCCACTTT	CASWGQPNSPLHF
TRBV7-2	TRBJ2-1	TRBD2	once	TGTGCCAGCAGCTTAAGCGGGGCCGATTACAATGAGCAGTTCTTC	CASSLSGADYNEQFF
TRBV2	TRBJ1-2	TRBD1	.	TGTGCCAGCAGCCCACAGGGGGCGAATGTCTATGGCTACACCTTC	CASSPQGANVYGYTF
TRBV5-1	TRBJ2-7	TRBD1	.	TGCGCCAGCAGCCCCGTAGCGACCACAGGGGTGGGCGAGCAGTACTTC	CASSPVATTGVGEQYF
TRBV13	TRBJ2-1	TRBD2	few	TGTGCCAGCAGCTTAGGGTGGTCTAGCGGGAGTAGCGGTGAGCAGTTCTTC	CASSLGWSSGSSGEQFF
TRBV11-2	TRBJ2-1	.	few	TGTGCCAGCAGCTTCGGGACTGGAGGCATGGATGAGCAGTTCTTC	CASSFGTGGMDEQFF
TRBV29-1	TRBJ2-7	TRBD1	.	TGCAGCGTTGAATCCCCGCGACAGGGCGACTACGAGCAGTACTTC	CSVESPRQGDYEQYF
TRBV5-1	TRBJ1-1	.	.	TGCGCCAGCAGCTTGGAGGTCAGGGCCGCTGAAGCTTTCTTT	CASSLEVRAAEAFF
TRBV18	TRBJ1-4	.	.	TGTGCCAGCTCACAGGGGAATCCTTCTAATGAAAAACTGTTTTTT	CASSQGNPSNEKLFF